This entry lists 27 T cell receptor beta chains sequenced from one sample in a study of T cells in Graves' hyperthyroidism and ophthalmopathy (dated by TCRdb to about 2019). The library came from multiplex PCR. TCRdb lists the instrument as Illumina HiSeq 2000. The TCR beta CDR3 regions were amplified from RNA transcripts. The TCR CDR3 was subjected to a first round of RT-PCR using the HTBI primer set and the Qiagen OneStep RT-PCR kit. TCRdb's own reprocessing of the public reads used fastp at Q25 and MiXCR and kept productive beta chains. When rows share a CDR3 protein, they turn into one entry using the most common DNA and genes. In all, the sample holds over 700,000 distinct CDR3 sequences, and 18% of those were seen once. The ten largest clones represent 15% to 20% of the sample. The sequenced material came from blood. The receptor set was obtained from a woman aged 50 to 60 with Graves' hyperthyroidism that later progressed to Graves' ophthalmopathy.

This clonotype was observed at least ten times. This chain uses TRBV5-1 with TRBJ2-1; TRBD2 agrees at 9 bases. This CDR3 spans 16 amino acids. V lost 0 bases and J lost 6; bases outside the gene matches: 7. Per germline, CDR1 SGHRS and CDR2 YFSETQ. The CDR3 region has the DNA TGCGCCAGCAGCTTGGAGGCTAGCGGGGTAGGCAATGAGCAGTTCTTC. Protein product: CASSLEASGVGNEQFF.

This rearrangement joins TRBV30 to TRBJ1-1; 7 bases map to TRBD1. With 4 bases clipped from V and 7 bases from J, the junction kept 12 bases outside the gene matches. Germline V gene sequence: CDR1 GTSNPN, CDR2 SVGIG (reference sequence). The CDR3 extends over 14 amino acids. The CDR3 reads CAWTQGGFGIEAFF. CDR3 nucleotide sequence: TGTGCCTGGACCCAGGGGGGATTTGGCATTGAAGCTTTCTTT.

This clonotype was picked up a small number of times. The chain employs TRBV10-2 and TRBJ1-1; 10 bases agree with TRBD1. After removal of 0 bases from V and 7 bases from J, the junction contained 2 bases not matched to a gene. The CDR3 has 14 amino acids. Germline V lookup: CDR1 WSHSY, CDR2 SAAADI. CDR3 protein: CASSESGDRGEAFF. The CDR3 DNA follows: TGCGCCAGCAGTGAGTCCGGGGACAGGGGTGAAGCTTTCTTT.

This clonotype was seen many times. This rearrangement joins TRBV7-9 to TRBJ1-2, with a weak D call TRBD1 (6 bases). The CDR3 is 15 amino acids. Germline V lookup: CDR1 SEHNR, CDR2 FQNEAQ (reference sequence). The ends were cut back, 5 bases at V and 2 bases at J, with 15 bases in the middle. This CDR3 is CASSTGGRTNYGYTF. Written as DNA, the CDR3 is TGTGCCAGCAGCACCGGGGGGCGGACCAACTATGGCTACACCTTC.

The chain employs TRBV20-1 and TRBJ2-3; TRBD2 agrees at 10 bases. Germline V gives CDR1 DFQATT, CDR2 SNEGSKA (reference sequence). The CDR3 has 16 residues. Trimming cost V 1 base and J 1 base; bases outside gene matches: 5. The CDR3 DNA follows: TGCAGTGCTAGAGCGAGCGGGGGGGTGGGCACAGATACGCAGTATTTT. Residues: CSARASGGVGTDTQYF.

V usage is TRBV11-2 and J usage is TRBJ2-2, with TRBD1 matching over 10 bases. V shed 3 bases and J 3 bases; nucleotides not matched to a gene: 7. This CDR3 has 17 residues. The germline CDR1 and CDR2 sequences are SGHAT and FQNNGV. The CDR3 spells CASSFIWTGGDTGELFF. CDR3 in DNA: TGTGCCAGCAGCTTCATTTGGACAGGGGGAGACACCGGGGAGCTGTTTTTT.

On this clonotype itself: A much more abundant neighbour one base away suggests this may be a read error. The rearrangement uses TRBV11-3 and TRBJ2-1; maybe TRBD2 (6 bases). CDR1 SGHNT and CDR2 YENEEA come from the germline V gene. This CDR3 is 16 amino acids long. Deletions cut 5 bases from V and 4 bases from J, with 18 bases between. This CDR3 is CASSDSGLARYNEQFF. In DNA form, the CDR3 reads TGTGCCAGCAGCGACAGCGGTCTAGCGAGATACAATGAGCAGTTCTTC.

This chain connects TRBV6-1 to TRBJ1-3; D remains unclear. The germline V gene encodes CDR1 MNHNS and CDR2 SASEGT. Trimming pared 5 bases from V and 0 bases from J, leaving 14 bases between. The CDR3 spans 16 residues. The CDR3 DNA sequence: TGTGCCAGCAGTTCCGCTCGACAATCCTCTGGAAACACCATATATTTT. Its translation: CASSSARQSSGNTIYF.

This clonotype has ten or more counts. In nucleotides, the CDR3 is TGTGCCAGCAGCCAAGGCCCCCGAGTAGGCCAAGAGACCCAGTACTTC. Its translation: CASSQGPRVGQETQYF. The gene calls are TRBV3-1 and TRBJ2-5; no reliable D call. CDR1 is LGHDT, CDR2 YNNKEL, per germline (reference sequence). The V gene lost 1 base and the J gene lost 1 base, with 13 bases spanning the gap. This CDR3 is 16 amino acids long.

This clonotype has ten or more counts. The CDR3 reads CASSLGATGYGYTF. CDR3 coding DNA: TGTGCCAGCAGCTTGGGGGCAACCGGGTATGGCTACACCTTC. V and J are TRBV11-2 and TRBJ1-2, with D possibly TRBD1 on 6 matching bases. The V end was cut by 3 bases, the J end by 5 bases, with 13 bases between. The CDR3 length is 14 residues. Germline-derived CDR1 and CDR2 are SGHAT and FQNNGV. Filled out from reference TRBV11-2 and TRBJ1-2, the complete variable domain reads EAGVAQSPRYKIIEKRQSVAFWCNPISGHATLYWYQQILGQGPKLLIQFQNNGVVDDSQLPKDRFSAERLKGVDSTLKIQPAKLEDSAVYLCASSLGATGYGYTFGSGTRLTVV.

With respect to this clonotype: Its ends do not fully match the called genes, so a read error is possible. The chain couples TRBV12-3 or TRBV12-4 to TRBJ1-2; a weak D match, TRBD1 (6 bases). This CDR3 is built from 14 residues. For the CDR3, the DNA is TGTGCCAGCACCCGGGACACCTTTAACTATGGCTACGCCTTC. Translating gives CASTRDTFNYGYAF.

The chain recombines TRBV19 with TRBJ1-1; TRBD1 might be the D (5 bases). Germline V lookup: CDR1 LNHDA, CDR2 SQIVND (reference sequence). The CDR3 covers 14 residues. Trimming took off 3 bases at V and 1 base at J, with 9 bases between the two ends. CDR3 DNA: TGTGCCAGTAGTATTCGCAGGGAGAACACTGAAGCTTTCTTT. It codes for CASSIRRENTEAFF.

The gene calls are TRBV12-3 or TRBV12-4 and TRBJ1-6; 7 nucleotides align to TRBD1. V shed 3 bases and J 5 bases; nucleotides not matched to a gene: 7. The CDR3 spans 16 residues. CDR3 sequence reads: CASSLGPGGDNSPLHF. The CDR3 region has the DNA TGTGCCAGCAGTTTGGGCCCAGGGGGGGATAATTCACCCCTCCACTTT.

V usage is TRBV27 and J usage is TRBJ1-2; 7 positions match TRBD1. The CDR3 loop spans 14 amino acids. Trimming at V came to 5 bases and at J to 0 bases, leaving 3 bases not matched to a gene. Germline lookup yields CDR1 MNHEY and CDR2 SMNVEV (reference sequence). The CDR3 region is CASSGTASNYGYTF. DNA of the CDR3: TGTGCCAGCAGTGGGACAGCCTCTAACTATGGCTACACCTTC.

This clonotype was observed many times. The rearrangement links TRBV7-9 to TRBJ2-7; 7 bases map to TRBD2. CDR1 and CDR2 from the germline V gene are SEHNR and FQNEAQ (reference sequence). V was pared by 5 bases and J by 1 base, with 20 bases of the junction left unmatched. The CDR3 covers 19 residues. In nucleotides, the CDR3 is TGTGCCAGCAGCCCCTCCCCGGGGGGTTCTTTTCGACTGTCCTACGAGCAGTACTTC. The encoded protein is CASSPSPGGSFRLSYEQYF.

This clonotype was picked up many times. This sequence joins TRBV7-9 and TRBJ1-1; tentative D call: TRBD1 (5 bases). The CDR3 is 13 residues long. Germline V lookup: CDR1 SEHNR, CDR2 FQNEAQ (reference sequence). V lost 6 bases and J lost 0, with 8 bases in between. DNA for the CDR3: TGTGCCAGCAGGCAGACAGTGAACACTGAAGCTTTCTTT. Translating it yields CASRQTVNTEAFF.

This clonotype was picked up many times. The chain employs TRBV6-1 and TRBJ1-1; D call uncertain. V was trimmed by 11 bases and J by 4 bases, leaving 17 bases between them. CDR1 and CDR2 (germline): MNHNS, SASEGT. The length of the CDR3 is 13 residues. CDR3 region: CAACRARLTEAFF. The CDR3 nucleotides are TGTGCCGCCTGCCGCGCTCGGCTCACTGAAGCTTTCTTT.

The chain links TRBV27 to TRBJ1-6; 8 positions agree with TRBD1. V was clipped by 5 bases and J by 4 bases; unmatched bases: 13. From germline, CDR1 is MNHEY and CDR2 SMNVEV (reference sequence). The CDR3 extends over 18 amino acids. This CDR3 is CASSLGQDFGGYNSPLHF. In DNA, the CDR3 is TGTGCCAGCAGTCTGGGACAGGATTTCGGGGGGTATAATTCACCCCTCCACTTT.

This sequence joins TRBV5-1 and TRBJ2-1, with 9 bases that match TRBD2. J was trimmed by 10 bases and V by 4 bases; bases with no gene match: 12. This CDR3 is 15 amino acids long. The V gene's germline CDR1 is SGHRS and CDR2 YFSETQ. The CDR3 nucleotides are TGCGCCAGCAGCCTTTGGACTAGCGCTGGCGGGGAGCAGTTCTTC. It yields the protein CASSLWTSAGGEQFF.

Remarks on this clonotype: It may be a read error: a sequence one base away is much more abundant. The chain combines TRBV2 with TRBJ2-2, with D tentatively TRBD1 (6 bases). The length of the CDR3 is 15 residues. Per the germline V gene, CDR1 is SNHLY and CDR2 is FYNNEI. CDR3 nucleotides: TGTGCCAGCATCGCGGACAGAGACAACACCGGGGAGCTGGTTTTT. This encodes CASIADRDNTGELVF.

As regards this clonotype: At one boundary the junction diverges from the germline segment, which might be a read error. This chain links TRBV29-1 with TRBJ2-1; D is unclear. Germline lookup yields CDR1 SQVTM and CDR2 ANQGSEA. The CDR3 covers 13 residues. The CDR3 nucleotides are TGCAGCGTTGCTGTAGCAATCTACAATAAGCAGTTCTTC. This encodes CSVAVAIYNKQFF.

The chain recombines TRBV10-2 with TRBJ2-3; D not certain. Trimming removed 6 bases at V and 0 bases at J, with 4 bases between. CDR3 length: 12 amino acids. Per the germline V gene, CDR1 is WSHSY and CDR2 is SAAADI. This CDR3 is CASRHSTDTQYF. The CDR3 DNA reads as TGCGCCAGCAGGCACAGCACAGATACGCAGTATTTT.

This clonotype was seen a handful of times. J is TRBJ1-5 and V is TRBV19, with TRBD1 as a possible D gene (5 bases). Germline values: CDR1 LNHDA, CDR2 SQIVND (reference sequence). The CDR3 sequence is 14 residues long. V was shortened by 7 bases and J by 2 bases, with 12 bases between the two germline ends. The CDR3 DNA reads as TGTGCCAGTACGGCGGCCAGGGGCAATCAGCCCCAGCATTTT. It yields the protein CASTAARGNQPQHF. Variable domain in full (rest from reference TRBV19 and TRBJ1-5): DGGITQSPKYLFRKEGQNVTLSCEQNLNHDAMYWYRQDPGQGLRLIYYSQIVNDFQKGDIAEGYSVSREKKESFPLTVTSAQKNPTAFYLCASTAARGNQPQHFGDGTRLSIL.

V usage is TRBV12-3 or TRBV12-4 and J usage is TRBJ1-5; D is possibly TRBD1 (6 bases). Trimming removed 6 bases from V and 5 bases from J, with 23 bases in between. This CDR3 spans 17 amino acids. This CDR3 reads CASSANVQGVRYQPQHF. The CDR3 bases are TGTGCCAGCAGCGCTAACGTACAGGGTGTACGTTATCAGCCCCAGCATTTT.

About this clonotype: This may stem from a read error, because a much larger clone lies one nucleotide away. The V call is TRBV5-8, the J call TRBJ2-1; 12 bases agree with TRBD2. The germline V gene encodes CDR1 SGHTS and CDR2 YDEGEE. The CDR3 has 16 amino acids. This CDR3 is CASNRRLAGVYNEQFF. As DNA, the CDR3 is TGCGCCAGCAACCGAAGACTAGCGGGGGTCTACAATGAGCAGTTCTTC.

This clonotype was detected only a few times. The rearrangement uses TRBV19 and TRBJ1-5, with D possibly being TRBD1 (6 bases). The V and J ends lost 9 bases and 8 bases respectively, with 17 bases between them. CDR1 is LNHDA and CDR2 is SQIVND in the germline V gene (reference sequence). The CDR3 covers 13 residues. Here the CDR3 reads CASRDIVTEPQHF. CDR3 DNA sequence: TGTGCCAGCAGGGACATCGTAACGGAGCCCCAGCATTTT.

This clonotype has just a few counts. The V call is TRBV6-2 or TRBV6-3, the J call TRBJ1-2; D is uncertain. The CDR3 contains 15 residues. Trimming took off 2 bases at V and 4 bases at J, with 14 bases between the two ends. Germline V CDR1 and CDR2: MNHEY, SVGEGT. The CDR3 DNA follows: TGTGCCAGCAGTTACAACTCGATCGTGGCCTATGGCTACACCTTC. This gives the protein CASSYNSIVAYGYTF.